The entry below describes one T cell receptor beta chain. The antigen is not known. The donors were healthy bone marrow donors. Germline CDR1 reads SGHRS; CDR2 reads YFSETQ. Trimming took 1 base from V and 2 from J; bases not matched to a gene: 4. The CDR3 has 15 residues. Amplification used 60 Vbeta primers and 13 Jbeta primers. Produced via immunoSEQ multiplex PCR; TCRdb's table is partial and in-frame only. The sample's table shows under 150,000 clones. The source of the sample is a study of cytomegalovirus exposure and HLA in healthy donors. Study observations and caveats: Most TCR sequences were seen very rarely across donors, but some public TCRs occurred in many. Later work associated over 15,000 TCR beta sequences with HLA alleles at 0.05 false discovery rate. Segments of the TCR beta V type were, in most cases, productive about 87% or about 30% of the time in an earlier analysis.

Sequenced: PBMCs. The chain joins TRBV5-1 to TRBJ2-3, with TRBD2 matching 7 bases. This clonotype was obtained from a middle-aged man in good health and CMV-seronegative. CDR3 nucleotide sequence: TGCGCCAGCAGCTTGCAAGCGGGAACCACAGATACGCAGTATTTT. Its protein is CASSLQAGTTDTQYF.